This T cell receptor (beta chain) is from a study of Ad26.COV2.S vaccination and SARS-CoV-2 variants. Study in general: Administration of Ad26.COV2.S was intramuscular, either once or twice 56 days apart.

The CDR3 has 14 amino acids. CDR1 is SGDLS, CDR2 YYNGEE, per germline. V was clipped by 1 base and J by 2 bases, with 6 bases between them. The treatment here: roughly 18 received Ad26.COV2.S at low or high dose, single or two shots; about 5 received placebo; per-sample allocation not given. Day 63 after the first vaccine or placebo injection was the time point for sampling. Produced via immunoSEQ multiplex PCR; TCRdb's table is partial and in-frame only. The data contain 300,000 to 350,000 clones, around 85% of them singletons. This specimen was peripheral blood, taken in a trial of Ad26.COV2.S vaccine versus placebo. The rearrangement uses TRBV9 and TRBJ2-2; no clear D gene. This sequence was found in a person aged 18-60 years who received the Ad26.COV2.S COVID-19 vaccine or a placebo. The CDR3 region has the DNA TGTGCCAGCAGCGTATGGGTCAACACCGGGGAGCTGTTTTTT. This translates into CASSVWVNTGELFF.